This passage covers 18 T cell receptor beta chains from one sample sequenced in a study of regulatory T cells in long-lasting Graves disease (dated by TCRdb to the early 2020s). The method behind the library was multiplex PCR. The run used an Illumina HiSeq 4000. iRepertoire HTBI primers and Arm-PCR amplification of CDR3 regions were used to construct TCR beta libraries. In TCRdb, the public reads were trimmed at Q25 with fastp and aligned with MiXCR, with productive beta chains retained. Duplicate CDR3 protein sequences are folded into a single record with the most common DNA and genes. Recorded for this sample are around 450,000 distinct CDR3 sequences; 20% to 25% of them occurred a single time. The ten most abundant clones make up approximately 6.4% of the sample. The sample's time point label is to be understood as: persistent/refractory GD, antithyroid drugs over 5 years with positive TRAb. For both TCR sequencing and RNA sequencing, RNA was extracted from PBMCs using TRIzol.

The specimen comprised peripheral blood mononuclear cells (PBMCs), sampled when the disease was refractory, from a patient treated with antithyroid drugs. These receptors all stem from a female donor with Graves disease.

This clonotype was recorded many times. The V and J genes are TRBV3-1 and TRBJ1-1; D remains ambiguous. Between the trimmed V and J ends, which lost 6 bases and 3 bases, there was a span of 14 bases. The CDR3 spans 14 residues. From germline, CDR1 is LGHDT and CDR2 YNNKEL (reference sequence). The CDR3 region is CASRPGSAHTEAFF. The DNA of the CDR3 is TGTGCCAGCAGGCCCGGCTCAGCGCACACTGAAGCTTTCTTT.

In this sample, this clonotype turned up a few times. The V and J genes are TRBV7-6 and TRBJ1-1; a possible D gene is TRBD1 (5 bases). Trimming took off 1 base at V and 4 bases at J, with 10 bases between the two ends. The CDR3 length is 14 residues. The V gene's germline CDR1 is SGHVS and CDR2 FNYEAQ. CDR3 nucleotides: TGTGCCAGCAGCTTAGGGCAGGGACTCACTGAAGCTTTCTTT. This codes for CASSLGQGLTEAFF.

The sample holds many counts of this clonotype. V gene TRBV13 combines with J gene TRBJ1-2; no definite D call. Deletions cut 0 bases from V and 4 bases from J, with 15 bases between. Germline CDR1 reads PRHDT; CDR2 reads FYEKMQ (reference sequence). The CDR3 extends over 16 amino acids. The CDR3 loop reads CASSLGDGSYSYGYTF. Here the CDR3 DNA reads TGTGCCAGCAGCTTAGGGGACGGTTCATACTCCTATGGCTACACCTTC.

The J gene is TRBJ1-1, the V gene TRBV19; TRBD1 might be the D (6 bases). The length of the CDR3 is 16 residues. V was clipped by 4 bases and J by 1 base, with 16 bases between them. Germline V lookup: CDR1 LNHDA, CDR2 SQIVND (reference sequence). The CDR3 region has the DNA TGTGCCAGTAGTAGGCTGACAGGACAGACGAACACTGAAGCTTTCTTT. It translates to CASSRLTGQTNTEAFF.

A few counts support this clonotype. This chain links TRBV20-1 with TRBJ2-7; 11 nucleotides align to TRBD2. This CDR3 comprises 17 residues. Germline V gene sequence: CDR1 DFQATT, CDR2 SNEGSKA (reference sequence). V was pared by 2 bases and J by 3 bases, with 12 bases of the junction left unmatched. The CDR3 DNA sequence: TGCAGTGCTAGACTCCCCTTACTAGCGGGAGCAAACTACGAGCAGTACTTC. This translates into CSARLPLLAGANYEQYF.

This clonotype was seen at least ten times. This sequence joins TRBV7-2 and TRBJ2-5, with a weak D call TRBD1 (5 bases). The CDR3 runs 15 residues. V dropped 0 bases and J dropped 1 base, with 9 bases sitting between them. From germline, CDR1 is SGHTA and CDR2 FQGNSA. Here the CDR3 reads CASSLADTAQETQYF. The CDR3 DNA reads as TGTGCCAGCAGCTTAGCGGACACGGCCCAAGAGACCCAGTACTTC.

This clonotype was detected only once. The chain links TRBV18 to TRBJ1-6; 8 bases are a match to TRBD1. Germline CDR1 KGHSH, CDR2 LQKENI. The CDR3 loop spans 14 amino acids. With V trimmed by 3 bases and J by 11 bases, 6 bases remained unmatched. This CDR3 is CASSPSRQGTPLHF. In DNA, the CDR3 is TGTGCCAGCTCACCGTCCCGACAGGGGACACCCCTCCACTTT. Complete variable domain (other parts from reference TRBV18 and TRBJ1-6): NAGVMQNPRHLVRRRGQEARLRCSPMKGHSHVYWYRQLPEEGLKFMVYLQKENIIDESGMPKERFSAEFPKEGPSILRIQQVVRGDSAAYFCASSPSRQGTPLHFGNGTRLTVT.

The CDR3 DNA reads TGTGCCAGCGGGACAGGGGGAAATCAGCCCCAGCATTTT. Its translation: CASGTGGNQPQHF. The chain carries TRBV3-1 and TRBJ1-5; 11 bases match TRBD1. The CDR3 consists of 13 residues. Losses at the gene ends were 8 bases for V and 4 bases for J; bases not matched to a gene: 1. CDR1 and CDR2 (germline): LGHDT, YNNKEL (reference sequence).

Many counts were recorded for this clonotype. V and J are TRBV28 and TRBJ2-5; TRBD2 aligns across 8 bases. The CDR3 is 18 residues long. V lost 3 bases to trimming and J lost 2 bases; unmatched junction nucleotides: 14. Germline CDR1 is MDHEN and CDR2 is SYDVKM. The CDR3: CASSFSPNVAGLQETQYF. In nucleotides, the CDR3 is TGTGCCAGCAGTTTTAGTCCCAACGTAGCGGGGCTTCAAGAGACCCAGTACTTC.

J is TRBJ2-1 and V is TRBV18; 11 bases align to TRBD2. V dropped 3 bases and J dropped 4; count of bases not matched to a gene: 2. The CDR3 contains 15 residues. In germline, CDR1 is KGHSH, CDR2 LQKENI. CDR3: CASSPGLADYNEQFF. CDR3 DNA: TGTGCCAGCTCACCGGGACTAGCGGATTACAATGAGCAGTTCTTC.

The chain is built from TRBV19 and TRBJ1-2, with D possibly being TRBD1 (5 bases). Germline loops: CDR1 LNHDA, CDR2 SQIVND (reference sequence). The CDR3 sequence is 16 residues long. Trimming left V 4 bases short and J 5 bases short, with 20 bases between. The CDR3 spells CASSTHRGIGEYGYTF. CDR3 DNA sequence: TGTGCCAGTAGTACCCACCGGGGGATAGGGGAATATGGCTACACCTTC.

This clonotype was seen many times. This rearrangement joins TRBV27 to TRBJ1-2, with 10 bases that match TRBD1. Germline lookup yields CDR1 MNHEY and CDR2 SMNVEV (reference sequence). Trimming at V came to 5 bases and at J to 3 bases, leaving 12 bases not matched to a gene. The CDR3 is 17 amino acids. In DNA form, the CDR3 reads TGTGCCAGCAGTCCGCCGGGACAGGGGAACTCAGACTATGGCTACACCTTC. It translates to CASSPPGQGNSDYGYTF.

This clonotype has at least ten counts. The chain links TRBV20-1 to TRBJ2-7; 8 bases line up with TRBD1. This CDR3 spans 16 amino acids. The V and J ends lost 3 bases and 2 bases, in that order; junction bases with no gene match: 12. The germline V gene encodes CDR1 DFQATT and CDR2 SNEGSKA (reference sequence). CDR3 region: CSASGVLGQDPYEQYF. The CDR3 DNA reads TGCAGTGCTAGTGGAGTGTTGGGACAGGATCCCTACGAGCAGTACTTC.

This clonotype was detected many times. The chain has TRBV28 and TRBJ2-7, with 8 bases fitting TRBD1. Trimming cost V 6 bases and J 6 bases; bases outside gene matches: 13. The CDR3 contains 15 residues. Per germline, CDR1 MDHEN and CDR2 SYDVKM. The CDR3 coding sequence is TGTGCCAGCAGAAAATCGACAGGGGATGGGGTCGAGCAGTACTTC. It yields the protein CASRKSTGDGVEQYF.

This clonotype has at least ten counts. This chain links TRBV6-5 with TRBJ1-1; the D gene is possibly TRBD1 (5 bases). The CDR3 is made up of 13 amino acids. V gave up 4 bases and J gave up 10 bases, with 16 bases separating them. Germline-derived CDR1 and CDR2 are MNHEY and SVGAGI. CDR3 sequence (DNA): TGTGCCAGCAGTTCGGGACTCGCTCAGGGAGCTTTCTTT. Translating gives CASSSGLAQGAFF.

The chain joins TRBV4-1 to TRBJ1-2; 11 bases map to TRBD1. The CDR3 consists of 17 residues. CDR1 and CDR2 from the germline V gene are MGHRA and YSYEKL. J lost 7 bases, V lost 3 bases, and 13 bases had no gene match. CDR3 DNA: TGCGCCAGCAGCCATCTCGCCGGACAGGGGGCAAACGCTGGCTACACCTTC. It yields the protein CASSHLAGQGANAGYTF.

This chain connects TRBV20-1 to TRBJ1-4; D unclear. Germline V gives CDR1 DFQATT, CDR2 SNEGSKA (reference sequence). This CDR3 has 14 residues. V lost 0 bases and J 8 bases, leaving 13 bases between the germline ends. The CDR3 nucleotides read TGCAGTGCTAGAGATCCCCCGCCTAGCGAAAAACTGTTTTTT. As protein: CSARDPPPSEKLFF.

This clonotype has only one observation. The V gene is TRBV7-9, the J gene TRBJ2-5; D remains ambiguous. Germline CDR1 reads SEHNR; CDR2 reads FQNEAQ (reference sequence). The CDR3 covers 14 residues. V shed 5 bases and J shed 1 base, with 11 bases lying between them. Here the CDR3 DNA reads TGTGCCAGCAGCCCCATGCTTTCCCAAGAGACCCAGTACTTC. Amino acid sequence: CASSPMLSQETQYF. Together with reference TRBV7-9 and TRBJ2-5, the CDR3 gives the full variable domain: DTGVSQNPRHKITKRGQNVTFRCDPISEHNRLYWYRQTLGQGPEFLTYFQNEAQLEKSRLLSDRFSAERPKGSFSTLEIQRTEQGDSAMYLCASSPMLSQETQYFGPGTRLLVL.